These T cell receptor beta chains were read from a single sample in a study of spatial heterogeneity in lung cancer. TCRdb analysed the 5' RACE reads with MiXCR anew, one entry per CDR3 protein. Here the sample spans 75,000 or so distinct CDR3 sequences, roughly 8% being singletons. The sample here was PBMCs, taken at surgery. These receptors all come from a male donor with early-stage non-small cell lung cancer. CDR3s include the opening cysteine and the closing phenylalanine or tryptophan. The D gene is left open where the match is weak. Some rows have no size entry. The others give once, few or many, or a class for an expanded clone.

abundance: few; j_gene: TRBJ2-1; v_gene: TRBV12-3/TRBV12-4; d_gene: TRBD1; len: 15; CDR3aa: CASSKDGQAYNEQFF; CDR3nt: TGTGCCAGCTCCAAAGACGGACAGGCATACAATGAGCAGTTCTTC
abundance: few; j_gene: TRBJ2-7; v_gene: TRBV27; d_gene: TRBD1; len: 14; CDR3aa: CASSRQGGHYEQYF; CDR3nt: TGTGCCAGCAGCCGACAGGGGGGTCACTACGAGCAGTACTTC
abundance: many; j_gene: TRBJ2-2; v_gene: TRBV6-5; d_gene: NA; len: 16; CDR3aa: CASRPGRASFTGELFF; CDR3nt: TGTGCCAGCAGACCTGGGAGAGCGAGTTTCACCGGGGAGCTGTTTTTT
abundance: many; j_gene: TRBJ2-7; v_gene: TRBV7-9; d_gene: TRBD2; len: 14; CDR3aa: CASSYSGKADEQYF; CDR3nt: TGTGCCAGCAGCTATAGCGGGAAAGCTGACGAGCAGTACTTC
abundance: NA; j_gene: TRBJ2-7; v_gene: TRBV6-6; d_gene: NA; len: 13; CDR3aa: CASSYTGDYEQYF; CDR3nt: TGTGCCAGCAGTTACACGGGAGACTACGAGCAGTACTTC
abundance: many; j_gene: TRBJ2-7; v_gene: TRBV5-6; d_gene: NA; len: 14; CDR3aa: CASSLANKGYEQYF; CDR3nt: TGTGCCAGCAGCTTGGCCAATAAGGGATACGAGCAGTACTTC
abundance: many; j_gene: TRBJ2-7; v_gene: TRBV20-1; d_gene: TRBD2; len: 14; CDR3aa: CSARRLAGLYEQYF; CDR3nt: TGCAGTGCCCGCCGACTAGCGGGATTGTACGAGCAGTACTTC
abundance: NA; j_gene: TRBJ2-7; v_gene: TRBV5-1; d_gene: NA; len: 14; CDR3aa: CASSLMGGSYEQYF; CDR3nt: TGCGCCAGCAGCTTGATGGGGGGCTCCTACGAGCAGTACTTC
abundance: few; j_gene: TRBJ2-3; v_gene: TRBV11-2; d_gene: NA; len: 13; CDR3aa: CASSLGPQGPQYF; CDR3nt: TGTGCCAGCAGCTTAGGGCCACAGGGCCCTCAGTATTTT
abundance: many; j_gene: TRBJ1-1; v_gene: TRBV29-1; d_gene: NA; len: 12; CDR3aa: CSVGGVAAEAFF; CDR3nt: TGCAGCGTTGGAGGTGTTGCCGCTGAAGCTTTCTTT
abundance: few; j_gene: TRBJ1-2; v_gene: TRBV5-1; d_gene: NA; len: 13; CDR3aa: CASSLDWEYGYTF; CDR3nt: TGCGCCAGCAGCTTGGATTGGGAGTATGGCTACACCTTC
abundance: NA; j_gene: TRBJ2-1; v_gene: TRBV5-1; d_gene: NA; len: 14; CDR3aa: CASSLALGRNEQFF; CDR3nt: TGCGCCAGCAGCTTGGCTCTAGGTCGCAATGAGCAGTTCTTC
abundance: few; j_gene: TRBJ2-3; v_gene: TRBV27; d_gene: TRBD1; len: 14; CDR3aa: CASSLGQGGDTQYF; CDR3nt: TGTGCCAGCAGTTTGGGACAGGGGGGAGATACGCAGTATTTT
abundance: many; j_gene: TRBJ2-3; v_gene: TRBV9; d_gene: TRBD1; len: 16; CDR3aa: CASSVDRQGLDDTQYF; CDR3nt: TGTGCCAGCAGCGTAGACCGACAGGGTTTGGACGATACGCAGTATTTT
abundance: many; j_gene: TRBJ2-1; v_gene: TRBV10-3; d_gene: TRBD1; len: 15; CDR3aa: CAISETQGALNEQFF; CDR3nt: TGTGCCATCAGTGAGACCCAGGGGGCCCTCAATGAGCAGTTCTTC
abundance: NA; j_gene: TRBJ2-2; v_gene: TRBV5-1; d_gene: NA; len: 12; CDR3aa: CASSLNSGELFF; CDR3nt: TGCGCCAGCAGCTTGAATTCCGGGGAGCTGTTTTTT
abundance: many; j_gene: TRBJ1-1; v_gene: TRBV4-1; d_gene: NA; len: 16; CDR3aa: CASSQDLVFLNTEAFF; CDR3nt: TGCGCCAGCAGCCAAGATCTGGTCTTTTTGAACACTGAAGCTTTCTTT
abundance: many; j_gene: TRBJ2-7; v_gene: TRBV5-1; d_gene: NA; len: 13; CDR3aa: CASSSAQDHEQYF; CDR3nt: TGCGCCAGCAGCTCGGCGCAGGACCACGAGCAGTACTTC
abundance: many; j_gene: TRBJ1-2; v_gene: TRBV4-2; d_gene: NA; len: 16; CDR3aa: CASSQGGGNANYGYTF; CDR3nt: TGTGCCAGCAGCCAAGGTGGAGGGAACGCTAACTATGGCTACACCTTC
abundance: few; j_gene: TRBJ2-7; v_gene: TRBV5-6; d_gene: TRBD1; len: 14; CDR3aa: CASSGGQEIYEQYF; CDR3nt: TGTGCCAGCAGCGGAGGACAGGAGATCTACGAGCAGTACTTC
abundance: few; j_gene: TRBJ1-1; v_gene: TRBV7-8; d_gene: NA; len: 19; CDR3aa: CASSLAVGRKVLLNTEAFF; CDR3nt: TGTGCCAGCAGCTTAGCCGTAGGACGGAAGGTCCTATTGAACACTGAAGCTTTCTTT
abundance: NA; j_gene: TRBJ2-4; v_gene: TRBV6-1; d_gene: TRBD2; len: 14; CDR3aa: CASRGGTPKNIQYF; CDR3nt: TGTGCCAGCAGGGGGGGGACCCCCAAAAACATTCAGTACTTC
abundance: many; j_gene: TRBJ2-7; v_gene: TRBV7-3; d_gene: TRBD2; len: 15; CDR3aa: CASSLTPAGMDEQYF; CDR3nt: TGTGCCAGCAGCTTAACGCCAGCGGGAATGGACGAGCAGTACTTC
abundance: few; j_gene: TRBJ2-3; v_gene: TRBV6-5; d_gene: NA; len: 15; CDR3aa: CASSLLGGSTDTQYF; CDR3nt: TGTGCCAGCAGTCTTTTAGGCGGGAGCACAGATACGCAGTATTTT
abundance: few; j_gene: TRBJ1-1; v_gene: TRBV2; d_gene: NA; len: 10; CDR3aa: CATRGYEAFF; CDR3nt: TGTGCCACTCGGGGGTATGAAGCTTTCTTT
abundance: NA; j_gene: TRBJ2-5; v_gene: TRBV19; d_gene: TRBD1; len: 15; CDR3aa: CASSYRTGSGETQYF; CDR3nt: TGTGCCAGTAGTTATCGGACAGGGTCGGGGGAGACCCAGTACTTC
abundance: NA; j_gene: TRBJ2-7; v_gene: TRBV6-6; d_gene: TRBD1; len: 15; CDR3aa: CASLPTGTGTNEQYF; CDR3nt: TGTGCCAGCCTTCCGACCGGGACAGGGACCAACGAGCAGTACTTC
abundance: NA; j_gene: TRBJ2-3; v_gene: TRBV7-3; d_gene: NA; len: 12; CDR3aa: CASSHKGDTQYF; CDR3nt: TGTGCCAGCAGCCACAAGGGGGATACGCAGTATTTT
abundance: many; j_gene: TRBJ2-1; v_gene: TRBV29-1; d_gene: NA; len: 12; CDR3aa: CSVEPGVNEQFF; CDR3nt: TGCAGCGTTGAGCCAGGAGTTAATGAGCAGTTCTTC
abundance: NA; j_gene: TRBJ1-2; v_gene: TRBV25-1; d_gene: NA; len: 15; CDR3aa: CASSASKGAGYGYTF; CDR3nt: TGTGCCAGCAGTGCAAGTAAGGGCGCGGGCTATGGCTACACCTTC
abundance: many; j_gene: TRBJ2-1; v_gene: TRBV20-1; d_gene: TRBD2; len: 13; CDR3aa: CSASREGGNEQFF; CDR3nt: TGCAGTGCTAGTCGGGAGGGGGGTAATGAGCAGTTCTTC
abundance: NA; j_gene: TRBJ2-1; v_gene: TRBV6-5; d_gene: TRBD1; len: 15; CDR3aa: CASRRQGSSYSEQFF; CDR3nt: TGTGCCAGCAGGAGACAGGGAAGCTCCTACAGTGAGCAGTTCTTC
abundance: NA; j_gene: TRBJ2-3; v_gene: TRBV5-4; d_gene: TRBD2; len: 16; CDR3aa: CASSPEFSGRTDTQYF; CDR3nt: TGTGCCAGCAGCCCCGAATTCAGCGGGAGGACAGATACGCAGTATTTT
abundance: NA; j_gene: TRBJ1-2; v_gene: TRBV12-3/TRBV12-4; d_gene: NA; len: 14; CDR3aa: CASTLMGGFYGYTF; CDR3nt: TGTGCCAGCACCCTAATGGGGGGCTTCTATGGCTACACCTTC